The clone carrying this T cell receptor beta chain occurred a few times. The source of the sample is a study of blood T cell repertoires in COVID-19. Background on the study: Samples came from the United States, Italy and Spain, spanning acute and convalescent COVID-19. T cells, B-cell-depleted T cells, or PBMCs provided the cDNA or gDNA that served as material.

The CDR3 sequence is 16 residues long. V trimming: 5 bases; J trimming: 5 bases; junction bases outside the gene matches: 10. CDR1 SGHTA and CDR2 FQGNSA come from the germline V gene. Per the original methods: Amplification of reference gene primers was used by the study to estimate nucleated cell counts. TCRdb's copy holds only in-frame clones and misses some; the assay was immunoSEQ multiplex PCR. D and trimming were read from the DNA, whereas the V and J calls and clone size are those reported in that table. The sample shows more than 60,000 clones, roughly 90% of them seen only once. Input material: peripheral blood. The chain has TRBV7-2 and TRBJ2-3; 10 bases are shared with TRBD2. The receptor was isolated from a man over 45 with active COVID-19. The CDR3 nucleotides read TGTGCCAGCAGCGGGGCTAGCGGGAGCGGGCGAGATACGCAGTATTTT. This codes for CASSGASGSGRDTQYF. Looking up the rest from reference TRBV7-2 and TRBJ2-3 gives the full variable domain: GAGVSQSPSNKVTEKGKDVELRCDPISGHTALYWYRQSLGQGLEFLIYFQGNSAPDKSGLPSDRFSAERTGGSVSTLTIQRTQQEDSAVYLCASSGASGSGRDTQYFGPGTRLTVL.